Shown below are 18 T cell receptor beta chains from a single sample sequenced in a study of control samples from healthy donors and cancer patients. Generated by immunoSEQ multiplex PCR, the TCRdb table keeps only in-frame clones and is missing some. The profile shows 100,000 to 150,000 clones, around 90% of them singletons. The specimen sequenced was blood. These receptors were collected from a middle-aged man in good health.

This clone turned up a few times. The V and J genes are TRBV3-1 (or the pseudogene TRBV3-2) and TRBJ1-1; D may be TRBD1 (5 bases). This CDR3 spans 14 amino acids. V shed 2 bases and J shed 4 bases, with 11 bases lying between them. Germline CDR1 is LGHDT and CDR2 is YNNKEL (reference sequence). CDR3: CASSQNRLGTEAFF. CDR3 bases: TGTGCCAGCAGCCAAAACAGGCTAGGCACTGAAGCTTTCTTT.

The J gene is TRBJ1-5, the V gene TRBV19; a possible D gene is TRBD1 (6 bases). With 5 bases removed from V and 1 base from J, the gap between germline ends came to 9 bases. This CDR3 is 14 amino acids long. The germline V gene encodes CDR1 LNHDA and CDR2 SQIVND (reference sequence). The CDR3 reads CASSHRVSNQPQHF. CDR3 sequence (DNA): TGTGCCAGTAGTCACAGGGTAAGCAATCAGCCCCAGCATTTT.

The chain links TRBV28 to TRBJ1-4; 9 bases are a match to TRBD1. The CDR3 consists of 15 residues. Looked up from germline, CDR1 is MDHEN and CDR2 is SYDVKM. Trimming at V came to 5 bases and at J to 10 bases, leaving 11 bases not matched to a gene. The CDR3 region is CASSQQGAQNGKLFF. The CDR3 DNA reads TGTGCCAGCAGTCAACAGGGGGCGCAGAACGGAAAACTGTTTTTT.

This clone was seen only once. This chain links TRBV19 with TRBJ2-7, with 7 nucleotides matching TRBD1. This CDR3 has 14 amino acids. Per germline, CDR1 LNHDA and CDR2 SQIVND (reference sequence). V lost 9 bases and J lost 0; bases outside the gene matches: 8. The CDR3 DNA is TGTGCCAGCAAGAACAGGGACAGCTCCTACGAGCAGTACTTC. This sequence encodes CASKNRDSSYEQYF.

The chain has TRBV18 and TRBJ1-3; D ambiguous. The CDR3 is 17 amino acids. Germline V gives CDR1 KGHSH, CDR2 LQKENI. V lost 3 bases, J lost 5 bases, and 20 bases lay in between. The CDR3 DNA reads TGTGCCAGCTCACCTCCCGGGAAGGGCAGGCTGAGAAACACCATATATTTT. Protein sequence: CASSPPGKGRLRNTIYF.

The chain links TRBV10-3 to TRBJ2-5; D gene ambiguous. Germline CDR1 and CDR2: ENHRY and SYGVKD. CDR3 length equals 16 residues. The V end was cut by 3 bases, the J end by 7 bases, with 21 bases between. CDR3 DNA: TGTGCCATCAGTGATGACCACGCCCGACGAGTGGGGACCCAGTACTTC. Its protein product is CAISDDHARRVGTQYF.

The rearrangement uses TRBV5-1 and TRBJ2-3; a weak D match, TRBD2 (5 bases). This CDR3 comprises 15 residues. In germline, CDR1 is SGHRS, CDR2 YFSETQ. With 2 bases removed from V and 0 bases from J, the gap between germline ends came to 10 bases. As DNA, the CDR3 is TGCGCCAGCAGCTTAGAGGGATTCAGCACAGATACGCAGTATTTT. Translating gives CASSLEGFSTDTQYF.

The chain is built from TRBV5-1 and TRBJ2-5, with a possible D match to TRBD1 (6 bases). Deletions cut 4 bases from V and 4 bases from J, with 11 bases between. The CDR3 has 13 residues. Per germline, CDR1 SGHRS and CDR2 YFSETQ. As DNA, the CDR3 is TGCGCCAGCAGCCTGGGACACGTAGAGACCCAGTACTTC. Translation: CASSLGHVETQYF.

The chain recombines TRBV25-1 with TRBJ1-1, with 12 bases lining up with TRBD1. The V and J ends lost 6 bases and 4 bases, in that order; junction bases with no gene match: 3. Germline V gives CDR1 MGHDK, CDR2 SYGVNS. The CDR3 covers 14 residues. CDR3 in amino acids: CASRGQGASTEAFF. CDR3 in DNA: TGTGCCAGCAGGGGACAGGGGGCGTCCACTGAAGCTTTCTTT.

The rearrangement links TRBV7-2 to TRBJ2-7; no firm D call. CDR1 is SGHTA and CDR2 is FQGNSA in the germline V gene. There are 14 residues in the CDR3. Trimming pared 6 bases from V and 0 bases from J, leaving 12 bases between. CDR3 loop: CASSRGRSSYEQYF. CDR3 bases: TGTGCCAGCAGTCGCGGACGGTCCTCCTACGAGCAGTACTTC.

This chain links TRBV7-3 with TRBJ1-5, with D uncertain. The V gene's germline CDR1 is SGHTA and CDR2 FQGTGA. The CDR3 has 13 residues. V shed 2 bases and J shed 5 bases, with 7 bases lying between them. The CDR3 nucleotides read TGTGCCAGCAGCTTAGAGCGGGATCAGCCCCAGCATTTT. This encodes CASSLERDQPQHF.

The gene calls are TRBV11-2 and TRBJ1-2; D remains unclear. Germline CDR1 and CDR2: SGHAT and FQNNGV. The CDR3 spans 17 residues. Trimming removed 5 bases from V and 0 bases from J, with 19 bases in between. CDR3 loop: CASSLIRAGSSNYGYTF. The DNA for the CDR3 is TGTGCCAGCAGCCTAATTAGGGCCGGCAGCTCTAACTATGGCTACACCTTC.

The rearrangement uses TRBV19 and TRBJ1-2; TRBD1 matches at 7 bases. Trimming removed 6 bases from V and 4 bases from J; junction bases left unmatched: 5. The CDR3 covers 13 residues. The germline V gene has CDR1 LNHDA and CDR2 SQIVND (reference sequence). The CDR3 spells CASSLGQIYGYTF. CDR3 nucleotides: TGTGCCAGTAGCCTGGGACAGATCTATGGCTACACCTTC.

The V and J genes are TRBV30 and TRBJ1-6; TRBD1 is a possible D gene (6 bases). V gave up 1 base and J gave up 9 bases, with 13 bases separating them. CDR3 length equals 14 residues. Germline-derived CDR1 and CDR2 are GTSNPN and SVGIG (reference sequence). CDR3 DNA: TGTGCCTGGAGTGGTACAGGGAAGAGTTCACCCCTCCACTTT. Its protein product is CAWSGTGKSSPLHF. Full variable domain (outside the CDR3, taken from reference TRBV30 and TRBJ1-6): SQTIHQWPATLVQPVGSPLSLECTVEGTSNPNLYWYRQAAGRGLQLLFYSVGIGQISSEVPQNLSASRPQDRQFILSSKKLLLSDSGFYLCAWSGTGKSSPLHFGNGTRLTVT.

The V call is TRBV4-1, the J call TRBJ1-2, with D possibly matching TRBD1 (5 bases). The CDR3 is 12 amino acids. V lost 4 bases, J lost 8 bases, and 11 bases lay in between. Germline V gives CDR1 MGHRA, CDR2 YSYEKL. CDR3: CASSPGHGGYTF. The CDR3 nucleotides read TGCGCCAGCAGCCCCGGACACGGAGGCTACACCTTC.

J is TRBJ2-2 and V is TRBV6-5; D is unclear. This CDR3 comprises 15 residues. The germline V gene has CDR1 MNHEY and CDR2 SVGAGI. Trimming pared 0 bases from V and 4 bases from J, leaving 9 bases between. CDR3 sequence reads: CASSYSRPITGELFF. The CDR3 coding sequence is TGTGCCAGCAGTTACTCCAGGCCCATCACCGGGGAGCTGTTTTTT.

The chain links TRBV19 to TRBJ1-1; 10 bases line up with TRBD1. The CDR3 consists of 15 residues. Losses at the gene ends were 8 bases for V and 1 base for J; bases not matched to a gene: 7. Per germline, CDR1 LNHDA and CDR2 SQIVND (reference sequence). CDR3 protein: CASVPGQGKNTEAFF. The DNA for the CDR3 is TGTGCCAGTGTACCGGGACAGGGGAAGAACACTGAAGCTTTCTTT.

The V call is TRBV6-2 or TRBV6-3, the J call TRBJ1-5; 7 nucleotides match TRBD1. Germline V gene sequence: CDR1 MNHEY, CDR2 SVGEGT. CDR3 length equals 16 residues. J gave up 0 bases and V 5 bases, and 7 bases lay outside the gene matches. CDR3 region: CASSSGTAYSNQPQHF. Written as DNA, the CDR3 is TGTGCCAGCAGTAGCGGGACAGCTTATAGCAATCAGCCCCAGCATTTT.